The T cell receptor (beta chain) described here comes from a study of CD4+ T cells in melanoma. CDR3 length: 17 residues. In germline, CDR1 is SEHNR, CDR2 FQNEAQ (reference sequence). The V end lost 2 bases, the J end lost 4 bases, and 20 bases lay between the germline ends. Broader study findings: CD8+ T cell, macrophage and B cell function reportedly correlated with neoantigen-specific CD4+ T cells.

A note on this clone: Its antigen remains unknown.

TCRdb's copy holds only in-frame clones and misses some; the assay was immunoSEQ multiplex PCR. The sample lists 110,000 to 150,000 clones; about 93% were seen once. The chain has TRBV7-9 and TRBJ2-5; D may be TRBD1 or TRBD2 (5 bases each). The sequence was collected from a human donor with melanoma. The CDR3 region has the DNA TGTGCCAGCAGCTTATGGCGGCAGGGAGAGGTAAGAGAGACCCAGTACTTC. This translates into CASSLWRQGEVRETQYF.